Listed here are 14 T cell receptor beta chains from one sample, sequenced in a study of shared clonotypes between healthy human individuals. Terminally differentiated effector memory CD45RA+ cells were left out of the naive CD8 fraction, which was CD45RO-negative and positively selected for CCR7. Data came from immunoSEQ multiplex PCR; TCRdb stores just in-frame clones and leaves some out. The table shows about 2.2 million clones, with 85% to 95% occurring only once. The sample was naive CD8+ T cells from PBMCs. The source of these receptors is a man between 18 and 35 years old in good health. Some clones in this sample may be carry-over from other donors' samples.

J is TRBJ2-1 and V is TRBV5-1; 13 nucleotides align to TRBD2. The CDR3 length is 16 residues. V trimming: 0 bases; J trimming: 4 bases; junction bases outside the gene matches: 1. The V gene's germline CDR1 is SGHRS and CDR2 YFSETQ. CDR3 nucleotide sequence: TGCGCCAGCAGCTTGGTGACTAGCGGGAGGTACAATGAGCAGTTCTTC. Protein product: CASSLVTSGRYNEQFF.

This chain uses TRBV11-2 with TRBJ2-7; D may be TRBD2 (5 bases). V gave up 0 bases and J gave up 3 bases, with 9 bases separating them. Germline V gene sequence: CDR1 SGHAT, CDR2 FQNNGV. The CDR3 is 14 residues long. The CDR3 spells CASSLEWRVYEQYF. DNA for the CDR3: TGTGCCAGCAGCTTAGAGTGGCGGGTCTACGAGCAGTACTTC.

V is TRBV9 and J is TRBJ1-2, with D perhaps matching TRBD1 (6 bases). Germline V CDR1 and CDR2: SGDLS, YYNGEE. The CDR3 consists of 15 residues. Trimming took off 3 bases at V and 2 bases at J, with 14 bases between the two ends. Written as DNA, the CDR3 is TGTGCCAGCAGCGCAAGCCCAGGGGAGAACTATGGCTACACCTTC. This gives the protein CASSASPGENYGYTF.

This sequence joins TRBV5-5 and TRBJ2-2; TRBD2 is a possible D gene (5 bases). The CDR3 is 15 amino acids. The V end lost 4 bases, the J end lost 4 bases, and 14 bases lay between the germline ends. Germline V CDR1 and CDR2: SGHKS, YYEKEE (reference sequence). DNA for the CDR3: TGTGCCAGCAGCCAGGACTTATTACCCACCGGGGAGCTGTTTTTT. This sequence encodes CASSQDLLPTGELFF.

The rearrangement links TRBV7-8 to TRBJ2-3; D not resolved. V was clipped by 3 bases and J by 4 bases, with 8 bases between them. The CDR3 totals 13 residues. CDR1 is SGHVS, CDR2 FQNEAQ, per germline. CDR3 bases: TGTGCCAGCAGCTTTGTCCGGGCAGATACGCAGTATTTT. Its translation is CASSFVRADTQYF.

The V call is TRBV7-6, the J call TRBJ2-3; possible D gene TRBD2, 5 bases. Trimming removed 3 bases at V and 7 bases at J, with 8 bases between. Germline V lookup: CDR1 SGHVS, CDR2 FNYEAQ. The CDR3 spans 12 residues. CDR3 region: CASSLDWNTQYF. The CDR3 DNA follows: TGTGCCAGCAGCTTGGACTGGAATACGCAGTATTTT. The full variable domain, with the rest looked up from reference TRBV7-6 and TRBJ2-3, is GAGVSQSPRYKVTKRGQDVALRCDPISGHVSLYWYRQALGQGPEFLTYFNYEAQQDKSGLPNDRFSAERPEGSISTLTIQRTEQRDSAMYRCASSLDWNTQYFGPGTRLTVL.

Details on this clone: The same CDR3 also results from other DNA sequences found in this sample. This chain joins TRBV5-1 and TRBJ2-7; no clear D. This CDR3 comprises 11 residues. CDR1 is SGHRS and CDR2 is YFSETQ in the germline V gene. The germline V and J ends were trimmed by 4 bases and 4 bases, with 6 bases remaining between them. CDR3 DNA sequence: TGCGCCAGCAGCCAAGGGTACGAGCAGTACTTC. Its protein product is CASSQGYEQYF.

In this sample, this clone turned up once. The chain combines TRBV6-1 with TRBJ2-5, with D uncertain. The germline gives CDR1 MNHNS, CDR2 SASEGT. The CDR3 loop spans 12 amino acids. The V and J ends lost 3 bases and 5 bases respectively, with 7 bases between them. As DNA, the CDR3 is TGTGCCAGCAGTGACTTTGGGGAGACCCAGTACTTC. It specifies CASSDFGETQYF.

V and J are TRBV27 and TRBJ1-5, with D perhaps matching TRBD1 (6 bases). Between the trimmed V and J ends, which lost 7 bases and 3 bases, there was a span of 13 bases. Per germline, CDR1 MNHEY and CDR2 SMNVEV (reference sequence). The CDR3 has 14 residues. The CDR3 DNA reads TGTGCCAGCATGACTCAGGGGCCCAATCAGCCCCAGCATTTT. Translation: CASMTQGPNQPQHF.

The CDR3 reads CASSLGMRGRRGYEQYF. In DNA, the CDR3 is TGTGCCAGCAGCTTGGGGATGCGGGGACGAAGGGGCTACGAGCAGTACTTC. V is TRBV7-9 and J is TRBJ2-7; D is perhaps TRBD2 (6 bases). The ends were cut back, 3 bases at V and 3 bases at J, with 21 bases in the middle. CDR1 and CDR2 (germline): SEHNR, FQNEAQ (reference sequence). The CDR3 length is 17 residues.

On this clone itself: Other DNA sequences in this specimen translate into the identical CDR3. CDR3 DNA sequence: TGTGCCAGCAGCACTCGGACAGGGAATCAAGAGACCCAGTACTTC. Amino acid sequence: CASSTRTGNQETQYF. V and J are TRBV9 and TRBJ2-5; the match to TRBD1 covers 8 bases. The germline CDR1 and CDR2 sequences are SGDLS and YYNGEE. After removal of 4 bases from V and 2 bases from J, the junction contained 7 bases not matched to a gene. The CDR3 is 15 residues long.

In the case of this clone: This sample also contains other DNA sequences that code for the same CDR3. V usage is TRBV5-1 and J usage is TRBJ2-7; D might be TRBD2 (6 bases). The CDR3 loop spans 14 amino acids. The germline V gene has CDR1 SGHRS and CDR2 YFSETQ. V was shortened by 1 base and J by 1 base, with 9 bases between the two germline ends. DNA for the CDR3: TGCGCCAGCAGCTTGCCGAGCGGGTCCTACGAGCAGTACTTC. Translation gives CASSLPSGSYEQYF.

V is TRBV11-2 and J is TRBJ2-3, with 7 bases fitting TRBD1. J gave up 3 bases and V 6 bases, and 9 bases lay outside the gene matches. This CDR3 region has 15 residues. Germline V gene lookup returns CDR1 SGHAT and CDR2 FQNNGV. CDR3 nucleotide sequence: TGTGCCAGCAGACAGGGGATCGCAAATACAGATACGCAGTATTTT. Its protein is CASRQGIANTDTQYF.

This chain connects TRBV5-1 to TRBJ2-7, with 10 bases that match TRBD2. CDR1 and CDR2 (germline): SGHRS, YFSETQ. The CDR3 consists of 15 residues. Trimming removed 2 bases from V and 2 bases from J; junction bases left unmatched: 4. The CDR3 is CASSFGLAGAYEQYF. DNA of the CDR3: TGCGCCAGCAGCTTCGGTCTAGCGGGGGCCTACGAGCAGTACTTC. Drawing the rest from reference TRBV5-1 and TRBJ2-7, the complete variable domain is KAGVTQTPRYLIKTRGQQVTLSCSPISGHRSVSWYQQTPGQGLQFLFEYFSETQRNKGNFPGRFSGRQFSNSRSEMNVSTLELGDSALYLCASSFGLAGAYEQYFGPGTRLTVT.